A selection of T cell receptor beta chains follows, all from one sample in a study of cytomegalovirus exposure and HLA in healthy donors. This table comes from immunoSEQ multiplex PCR, and its TCRdb copy is limited to in-frame clones, with some not included. The sample has some 150,000 clones; over 70% are singletons. Sequencing was performed on PBMCs. Receptors were obtained from a woman in her forties in good health and CMV-seropositive. Each CDR3 is given with its conserved first and last residue. The D gene is left open where the match is weak. Rows may omit the clone size; those that give it use once, few, many or a size class.

CASSYLDSNYGETQYF,TGTGCCAGCAGTTATTTGGACAGCAATTATGGGGAGACCCAGTACTTC,once,TRBV6-5,-,TRBJ2-5
CASSYRGVAGGNQFF,TGCGCCAGCAGCTACCGAGGGGTAGCGGGGGGTAACCAGTTCTTC,few,TRBV4-1,TRBD2,TRBJ2-1
CAIGGGGQGEIRDTQYF,TGTGCCATCGGAGGAGGGGGACAGGGGGAGATTCGGGATACGCAGTATTTT,few,TRBV10-3,TRBD1,TRBJ2-3
CASSSDPGVNEQFF,TGTGCCAGCAGCTCCGACCCCGGGGTCAATGAGCAGTTCTTC,-,TRBV7-3,-,TRBJ2-1
CSSSQDIPASYTF,TGTTCCAGCAGCCAAGACATACCCGCTAGCTACACCTTC,-,TRBV7-9,-,TRBJ1-2
CARSTSGTGVPSGGRETQYF,TGTGCCAGAAGCACCTCCGGGACAGGGGTTCCCAGCGGGGGGCGGGAGACCCAGTACTTC,-,TRBV5-3,-,TRBJ2-5
CAVHAGGNQPQHF,TGTGCCGTCCATGCAGGGGGCAATCAGCCCCAGCATTTT,-,TRBV10-3,-,TRBJ1-5
CASSDRGMNTEAFF,TGTGCCAGCTCGGACAGGGGAATGAACACTGAAGCTTTCTTT,-,TRBV18,TRBD1,TRBJ1-1
CAWSRDRVQETQYF,TGTGCCTGGAGCCGGGACAGGGTTCAAGAGACCCAGTACTTC,-,TRBV30,TRBD1,TRBJ2-5
CASSFRANYGYTF,TGTGCCAGCAGCTTTAGAGCTAACTATGGCTACACCTTC,-,TRBV7-3,-,TRBJ1-2
CASSLTGGGETQYF,TGTGCCAGCAGCTTAACCGGCGGGGGAGAGACCCAGTACTTC,-,TRBV7-3,TRBD2,TRBJ2-5
CASSLGFTGPSSYEQYF,TGTGCCAGCAGTTTGGGATTTACAGGACCCTCCTCCTACGAGCAGTACTTC,-,TRBV27,-,TRBJ2-7
CASSLGNTIYF,TGTGCCAGTAGTCTCGGAAACACCATATATTTT,-,TRBV19,-,TRBJ1-3
CATSRGKEGGNQPQHF,TGTGCCACCAGCAGAGGGAAGGAAGGAGGTAATCAGCCCCAGCATTTT,-,TRBV15,-,TRBJ1-5
CSVAVVGGGYGYTF,TGCAGCGTTGCCGTCGTTGGGGGCGGCTATGGCTACACCTTC,-,TRBV29-1,-,TRBJ1-2
CAAQRQGRTYEQYF,TGTGCCGCCCAACGACAGGGAAGGACCTACGAGCAGTACTTC,-,TRBV6-5,TRBD1,TRBJ2-7
CASSIAREPQHF,TGTGCCAGTAGTATAGCACGGGAGCCCCAGCATTTT,few,TRBV19,-,TRBJ1-5
CASSLEWSGETQYF,TGTGCCAGCAGCTTAGAGTGGAGCGGTGAGACCCAGTACTTC,-,TRBV7-2,-,TRBJ2-5
CASSQTPGQGDKTQYF,TGTGCCAGCAGCCAAACTCCGGGACAGGGTGATAAGACCCAGTACTTC,-,TRBV5-5,TRBD1,TRBJ2-5
CSVQWSGGEPGELFF,TGCAGCGTCCAGTGGTCAGGGGGCGAACCCGGGGAGCTGTTTTTT,once,TRBV29-1,TRBD1,TRBJ2-2
CASSIQVSSYEQYF,TGTGCCAGCAGTATACAGGTTAGCTCCTACGAGCAGTACTTC,-,TRBV6-1,-,TRBJ2-7
CAIFAEGNTIYF,TGTGCCATCTTCGCAGAAGGAAACACCATATATTTT,-,TRBV10-3,-,TRBJ1-3